A single sample gave rise to the 7 T cell receptor beta chains below, sequenced in a study of CXCR3-negative and CXCR3-positive naive CD8 T cells. In preparing the TRB cDNA libraries, 5' RACE with UMI labels was used. No DNA is given; TCRdb re-called the 5' RACE reads and lists each CDR3 protein once. Its table records about 140,000 distinct CDR3 sequences. Their antigens remain unidentified. Findings and limits, study-wide: Against CXCR3-negative naive cells, CXCR3-positive naive cells showed more hydrophobic TRB CDR3s.

Sequencing was done on a sample of naive CXCR3+ CD8+ T cells from blood. Indicated subset: CD45RO-CCR7+CD27+CD95- naive CD8+ T cells expressing CXCR3 (TNR3+). These receptors were obtained from a human donor in good health. Some clones in this sample may be carry-over from other donors' samples.

The genes are TRBV7-9 and TRBJ2-7; with no DNA, the TCRdb D assignment of TRBD1 cannot be verified. Looked up from germline, CDR1 is SEHNR and CDR2 is FQNEAQ (reference sequence). The CDR3 extends over 16 amino acids. CDR3 loop: CASSSRGDRGWDEQYF.

The chain uses TRBV28 and TRBJ1-6; TCRdb lists TRBD1, though no DNA is available to test this call. CDR1 and CDR2 (germline): MDHEN, SYDVKM. There are 13 residues in the CDR3. The chain's CDR3 is CASLDRNNSPLHF.

The rearrangement links TRBV7-9 to TRBJ1-4. The length of the CDR3 is 12 residues. Germline V lookup: CDR1 SEHNR, CDR2 FQNEAQ (reference sequence). CDR3 amino acids: CASSSFSEKLFF.

The chain has TRBV7-9 and TRBJ2-6. In germline, CDR1 is SEHNR, CDR2 FQNEAQ (reference sequence). CDR3 length: 17 amino acids. CDR3 residues: CASSLSEVFSGANVLTF.

The V gene is TRBV7-6, the J gene TRBJ2-1; without DNA, the TCRdb call of TRBD1 cannot be checked. Germline V gene lookup returns CDR1 SGHVS and CDR2 FNYEAQ. The CDR3 spans 14 residues. CDR3 sequence: CASSLGGGATEQFF.

The J gene is TRBJ2-4, the V gene TRBV28. CDR1 is MDHEN, CDR2 SYDVKM, per germline. This CDR3 spans 14 amino acids. CDR3 sequence reads: CASSIKISKNIQYF. Combining the CDR3 with reference TRBV28 and TRBJ2-4 gives the whole variable domain DVKVTQSSRYLVKRTGEKVFLECVQDMDHENMFWYRQDPGLGLRLIYFSYDVKMKEKGDIPEGYSVSREKKERFSLILESASTNQTSMYLCASSIKISKNIQYFGAGTRLSVL.

The chain couples TRBV29-1 to TRBJ1-2; TCRdb outputs TRBD1, but without DNA this stays unchecked. The length of the CDR3 is 12 residues. Germline CDR1 and CDR2: SQVTM and ANQGSEA. Here the CDR3 reads CSVSGQGHGYTF.